Below, one T cell receptor beta chain is given with its context. Antigen unknown. The data belong to a study of graft-versus-host responses after intestinal transplantation. Overall study: Each recipient received a multivisceral, liver-intestinal, or isolated intestinal graft.

The table came from immunoSEQ multiplex PCR; TCRdb's copy has only in-frame clones and leaves some out. The sample has 80,000 or so clones, approximately 90% seen once. Study results and limitations: Allografts carried high graft-versus-host to host-versus-graft clonal ratios in patients having graft-donor T cell macrochimerism. GvH clones were found in recipient marrow; some appeared first in ileum or blood.

Trimming took 1 base from V and 4 from J; bases not matched to a gene: 2. Per the germline V gene, CDR1 is LNHDA and CDR2 is SQIVND (reference sequence). CDR3 length equals 15 residues. The specimen comprised PBMCs, sampled 98 days after intestinal transplantation. This TCR was sampled from a human patient who received an intestinal transplant, so some T cells may come from the graft donor. The chain links TRBV19 to TRBJ1-5; TRBD1 agrees at 9 bases. Here the CDR3 DNA reads TGTGCCAGTAGTATAGGGGGACAGGGTAATCAGCCCCAGCATTTT. As protein: CASSIGGQGNQPQHF.